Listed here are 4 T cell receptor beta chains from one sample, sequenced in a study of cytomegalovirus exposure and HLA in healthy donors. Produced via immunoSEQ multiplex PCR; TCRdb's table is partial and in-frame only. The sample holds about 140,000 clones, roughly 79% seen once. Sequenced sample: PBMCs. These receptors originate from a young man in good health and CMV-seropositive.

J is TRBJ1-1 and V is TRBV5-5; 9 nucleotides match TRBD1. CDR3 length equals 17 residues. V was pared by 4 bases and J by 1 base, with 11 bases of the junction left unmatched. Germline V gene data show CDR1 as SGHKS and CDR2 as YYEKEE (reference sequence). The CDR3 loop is CASSHGQGTFGNTEAFF. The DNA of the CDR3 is TGTGCCAGCAGCCACGGACAGGGGACTTTTGGGAACACTGAAGCTTTCTTT.

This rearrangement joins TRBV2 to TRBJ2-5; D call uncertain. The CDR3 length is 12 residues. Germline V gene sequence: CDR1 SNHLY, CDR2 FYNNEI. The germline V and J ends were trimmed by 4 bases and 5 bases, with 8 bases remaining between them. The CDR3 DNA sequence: TGTGCCAGCAGTGTTTCGTCGGAGACCCAGTACTTC. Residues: CASSVSSETQYF. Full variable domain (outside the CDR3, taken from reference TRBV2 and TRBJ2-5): EPEVTQTPSHQVTQMGQEVILRCVPISNHLYFYWYRQILGQKVEFLVSFYNNEISEKSEIFDDQFSVERPDGSNFTLKIRSTKLEDSAMYFCASSVSSETQYFGPGTRLLVL.

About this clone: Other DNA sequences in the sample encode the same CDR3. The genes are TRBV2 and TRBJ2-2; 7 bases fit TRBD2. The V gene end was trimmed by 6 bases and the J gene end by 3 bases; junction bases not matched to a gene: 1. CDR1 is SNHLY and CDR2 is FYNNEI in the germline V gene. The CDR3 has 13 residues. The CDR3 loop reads CASRLADTGELFF. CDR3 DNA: TGTGCCAGCAGGCTAGCGGACACCGGGGAGCTGTTTTTT. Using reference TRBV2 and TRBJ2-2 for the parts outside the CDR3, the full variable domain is EPEVTQTPSHQVTQMGQEVILRCVPISNHLYFYWYRQILGQKVEFLVSFYNNEISEKSEIFDDQFSVERPDGSNFTLKIRSTKLEDSAMYFCASRLADTGELFFGEGSRLTVL.

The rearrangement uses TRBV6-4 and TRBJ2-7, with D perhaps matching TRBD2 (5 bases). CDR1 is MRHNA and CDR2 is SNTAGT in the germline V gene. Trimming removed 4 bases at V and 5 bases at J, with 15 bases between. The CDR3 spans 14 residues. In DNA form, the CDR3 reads TGTGCCAGCAGTGTTAGGGCGGGTGCGGACGAGCAGTACTTC. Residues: CASSVRAGADEQYF.